What follows is one T cell receptor (beta chain) and its context. Its matching antigen is unknown. These data are taken from a study of T-cell memory formation after mild COVID-19. About the research overall: Across donors, TCR clusters were largely donor specific. Study-wide results and caveats: There were some responding clones in pre-infection memory, which suggested that cross-reactive memory had joined. Largely, contracting CD4+ clones fell within CM and EM, and contracting CD8+ clones within EMRA.

V gave up 3 bases and J gave up 2 bases; unmatched junction bases: 11. Germline CDR1 is KGHDR and CDR2 is SFDVKD. The CDR3 extends over 19 amino acids. MiXCR, applied by TCRdb to the 5' RACE reads, yields one record per CDR3 protein. The sample includes approximately 570,000 distinct CDR3 sequences, roughly 17% of them seen just once. V usage is TRBV24-1 and J usage is TRBJ2-2, with 10 nucleotides matching TRBD2. The TCR originated in an adult woman who had mild COVID-19 (a few samples of this study predate the infection). Cell type and time point are not known. Sample: PBMCs or a T cell subset sorted from them (not recorded which). This CDR3 reads CATSDTLRAGGKNTGELFF. The CDR3, as DNA: TGTGCCACCAGTGATACTCTTAGAGCGGGAGGGAAAAACACCGGGGAGCTGTTTTTT.